The sequence of this TCR beta chain was determined in a study of long-term antiretroviral therapy in people with HIV. CDR3 length: 14 residues. Germline V gives CDR1 LGHNA, CDR2 YNFKEQ. V was clipped by 0 bases and J by 10 bases, with 10 bases between them. A v3.0 immunoSEQ assay was performed at survey level. Libraries were prepared by immunoSEQ multiplex PCR; TCRdb keeps only in-frame clonotypes and omits some of them. The table includes fewer than 20,000 clones, approximately 89% detected once. Per donor, a minimum of one pre-ART and a minimum of two post-ART PBMC samples were available. Study-level results: Once patients were on ART, diversity went higher but still fell short of transplant donor controls.

Turning to this clone: What it binds is not known.

The chain employs TRBV4-2 and TRBJ1-6; D gene unclear. The clonotype was recovered from a middle-aged man with HIV. Sequenced here: unsorted PBMCs, sampled 0.5 years after starting antiretroviral therapy. The CDR3 sequence: CASSQDILGSPLHF. DNA for the CDR3: TGTGCCAGCAGCCAAGATATTCTTGGGTCACCCCTCCACTTT.